This T cell receptor (beta chain) was recorded in a study of metastatic and nonmetastatic thyroid tumors. General study points: Malignant tumors reportedly showed significantly higher TCR beta diversity than benign nodules in both blood and tumor.

TCRdb re-analyzed the PCR reads through MiXCR. The sample holds 75,000 to 95,000 clones, more than 9.5% seen once. The V end was cut by 4 bases, the J end by 3 bases, with 9 bases between. The CDR3 length is 13 residues. Germline V CDR1 and CDR2: SEHNR, FQNEAQ (reference sequence). This clone was found many times. The target antigen is unknown. All patients were treatment-naive before thyroid surgery. The TCR was taken from a female donor with papillary thyroid cancer or a benign thyroid nodule (not recorded which). Some clones in this sample may be carry-over from other donors' samples. V is TRBV7-9 and J is TRBJ1-1; no clear D. Specimen: blood. The DNA of the CDR3 is TGTGCCAGCAGCTCCCCGGAGGACACTGAAGCTTTCTTT. Translation: CASSSPEDTEAFF.